These 15 T cell receptor beta chains were sequenced from one sample in a study of molecular identifiers for immune sequencing clone quantification. MiXCR, applied by TCRdb to the PCR reads, yields one record per CDR3 protein. The repertoire holds 88,000 or so distinct CDR3 sequences, with around 23% as singletons. The specimen was naive CD8+ T cells from blood, with Jurkat cell RNA spiked in. The subset denotes: FACS-sorted CD8+CD4-CCR7+CD45RA+ naive T cells. The receptors stem from a human donor in good health. Some libraries in this study had Jurkat cell RNA spiked in.

On this clonotype itself: Given a much more abundant clone one base away, this may be a read error. The final CDR3 position lacks the conserved phenylalanine or tryptophan, pointing to a likely read error. The chain is built from TRBV29-1 and TRBJ1-2; weak D call: TRBD1 (5 bases). This CDR3 region has 13 residues. The germline V gene has CDR1 SQVTM and CDR2 ANQGSEA. V lost 6 bases and J 6 bases, leaving 17 bases between the germline ends. CDR3 region: CSVQETWGDGYTL. The CDR3 region has the DNA TGCAGCGTGCAGGAGACGTGGGGGGATGGCTACACCCTC.

This chain uses TRBV4-3 with TRBJ2-3; TRBD2 matches 11 bases. The length of the CDR3 is 18 residues. V gave up 4 bases and J gave up 0 bases; unmatched junction bases: 9. Germline lookup yields CDR1 LGHNA and CDR2 YSLEER. The CDR3 loop is CASSPLAGGPGSTDTQYF. Written as DNA, the CDR3 is TGCGCCAGCAGCCCCCTAGCGGGGGGACCCGGTAGCACAGATACGCAGTATTTT.

This clonotype showed up just a few times. V and J are TRBV7-9 and TRBJ2-1; perhaps TRBD2 as D (7 bases). Deletions cut 5 bases from V and 7 bases from J, with 15 bases between. The germline gives CDR1 SEHNR, CDR2 FQNEAQ (reference sequence). This CDR3 has 14 residues. The CDR3 DNA reads as TGTGCCAGCAGCAGGGGGGGGGGTGGTAATGAGCAGTTCTTC. Translating it yields CASSRGGGGNEQFF.

In this sample, this clonotype turned up a few times. J is TRBJ2-7 and V is TRBV7-9; the match to TRBD1 covers 7 bases. Germline lookup yields CDR1 SEHNR and CDR2 FQNEAQ (reference sequence). The V gene end was trimmed by 5 bases and the J gene end by 6 bases; junction bases not matched to a gene: 10. This CDR3 spans 14 amino acids. The CDR3 is CASSDPTGAGEQYF. The CDR3 region has the DNA TGTGCCAGCAGCGATCCAACAGGGGCGGGCGAGCAGTACTTC. Complete variable domain (other parts from reference TRBV7-9 and TRBJ2-7): DTGVSQNPRHKITKRGQNVTFRCDPISEHNRLYWYRQTLGQGPEFLTYFQNEAQLEKSRLLSDRFSAERPKGSFSTLEIQRTEQGDSAMYLCASSDPTGAGEQYFGPGTRLTVT.

Concerning this clonotype itself: Just one base apart from a much larger clone, this may be a read error. The chain links TRBV9 to TRBJ1-5, with D possibly matching TRBD1 (5 bases). The CDR3 loop spans 15 amino acids. With 0 bases removed from V and 2 bases from J, the gap between germline ends came to 9 bases. Per germline, CDR1 SGDLS and CDR2 YYNGEE. CDR3 sequence: CASSVGGGGNQPQHF. Written as DNA, the CDR3 is TGTGCCAGCAGCGTAGGTGGGGGGGGCAATCAGCCCCAGCATTTT.

As concerns this clonotype: This could be a read error, since a much larger clone is one nucleotide away. The J gene is TRBJ2-7, the V gene TRBV30, with D tentatively TRBD2 (5 bases). Germline lookup yields CDR1 GTSNPN and CDR2 SVGIG (reference sequence). Trimming removed 5 bases from V and 3 bases from J, with 11 bases in between. The CDR3 totals 12 residues. The CDR3: CAWGRRGYEQYF. The CDR3 DNA sequence: TGTGCCTGGGGGAGACGGGGCTACGAGCAGTACTTC.

This clonotype was seen a single time. Possible read error: a much larger clone is one base away. J is TRBJ1-3 and V is TRBV4-2; D is ambiguous. Per the germline V gene, CDR1 is LGHNA and CDR2 is YNFKEQ. This CDR3 has 15 amino acids. In DNA, the CDR3 is TGTGCCAGCAGCCAAGCGGGGAAATCAGGAAACATCATATATTTT. Protein: CASSQAGKSGNIIYF.

Comments on this clonotype: A much more abundant neighbour one base away suggests this may be a read error. The chain joins TRBV2 to TRBJ1-5; D not certain. This CDR3 is built from 11 residues. Trimming pared 5 bases from V and 9 bases from J, leaving 8 bases between. Germline CDR1 reads SNHLY; CDR2 reads FYNNEI. CDR3 in DNA: TGTGCCAGCAGTCCAGGTGGGCCCCAGCATTTT. It codes for CASSPGGPQHF.

V is TRBV20-1 and J is TRBJ1-5; TRBD1 might be the D (5 bases). The CDR3 runs to 19 residues. Germline values: CDR1 DFQATT, CDR2 SNEGSKA (reference sequence). The germline V and J ends were trimmed by 0 bases and 3 bases, with 24 bases remaining between them. Written as DNA, the CDR3 is TGCAGTGCTAGAGAGGACTTAAACGGGGGGGGAGGGTACAATCAGCCCCAGCATTTT. As protein: CSAREDLNGGGGYNQPQHF.

This clonotype was found a few times. The gene calls are TRBV27 and TRBJ2-7, with 10 bases lining up with TRBD1. V shed 5 bases, J shed 2 bases, and the junction held 6 bases outside the gene matches. The germline V gene encodes CDR1 MNHEY and CDR2 SMNVEV (reference sequence). The CDR3 is 15 amino acids. CDR3 residues: CASSTGGTGAYEQYF. CDR3 DNA sequence: TGTGCCAGCAGTACCGGCGGGACAGGGGCCTACGAGCAGTACTTC.

This clonotype was seen many times. This chain links TRBV6-2 or TRBV6-3 with TRBJ1-1; D gene uncertain. Trimming took 7 bases from V and 0 from J, leaving 3 bases between them. The V gene's germline CDR1 is MNHEY and CDR2 SVGEGT. The CDR3 is 11 amino acids. This CDR3 is CASKVNTEAFF. Here the CDR3 DNA reads TGTGCCAGCAAAGTGAACACTGAAGCTTTCTTT.

This clonotype has ten or more counts. The genes are TRBV19 and TRBJ2-3, with D tentatively TRBD1 or TRBD2 (5 bases each). Germline values: CDR1 LNHDA, CDR2 SQIVND (reference sequence). Trimming removed 11 bases at V and 2 bases at J, with 23 bases between. This CDR3 is built from 16 residues. The CDR3 protein is CACTSGASPPTDTQYF. In DNA, the CDR3 is TGTGCCTGCACCTCCGGGGCCTCACCACCCACAGATACGCAGTATTTT.

On this clonotype itself: A much larger clone lies one base from this, so it may be a read error. Because the CDR3 is missing its conserved closing phenylalanine or tryptophan, this is likely a read error. The chain recombines TRBV12-5 with TRBJ1-5, with D hard to call. The CDR3 loop spans 11 amino acids. Trimming removed 6 bases at V and 4 bases at J, with 4 bases between. Per germline, CDR1 LGHNT and CDR2 FRNRAP. The CDR3 reads CASGRNQPQHS. CDR3 DNA sequence: TGTGCTAGTGGCCGGAATCAGCCCCAGCATTCT.

The J gene is TRBJ2-7, the V gene TRBV3-2; the D call TRBD1 from the table was never checked on the DNA. TRBV3-2 is shown as a pseudogene. This CDR3 comprises 15 residues. CDR3: CASSRQDGGRDEQYF. The CDR3 region has the DNA TGTGCCAGCAGCCGTCAGGACGGAGGCAGGGACGAGCAGTACTTC.

This clonotype was observed many times. V is TRBV7-2 and J is TRBJ2-1; 7 bases fit TRBD2. V lost 6 bases to trimming and J lost 7 bases; unmatched junction nucleotides: 12. The germline V gene has CDR1 SGHTA and CDR2 FQGNSA. The CDR3 is 15 residues long. CDR3 nucleotide sequence: TGTGCCAGCAGGGGCGGGGCGGGAGTTAATAATGAGCAGTTCTTC. This sequence encodes CASRGGAGVNNEQFF.